Listed here is a single T cell receptor beta chain. Its antigen is not known. This specimen belongs to a study of Ad26.COV2.S vaccination and SARS-CoV-2 variants. Study-level background: Ad26.COV2.S, an intramuscular injection, was given once or twice 56 days apart.

Clones were read by immunoSEQ multiplex PCR, and TCRdb kept only the in-frame ones, dropping some. This sample has 400,000 to 450,000 clones, with approximately 90% found just once. Whole-study results and caveats: Analyses that measured TCR breadth and depth may have underestimated total T cell responses. Placebo and vaccine recipients had non-spike TCR breadth that was similar.

Treatment: some 20 received Ad26.COV2.S at low or high dose, single or two shots; roughly five received placebo; per-sample allocation not given. Material that was analyzed had been drawn on day 63 after the first vaccine or placebo injection. The sequence came from a person between 18 and 60 years old who received the Ad26.COV2.S COVID-19 vaccine or a placebo. The sequences come from peripheral blood, collected in a trial of Ad26.COV2.S vaccine versus placebo.

In DNA, the CDR3 is TGTGCCAGCAGCTTAGGACTAGCGGGCACCGGGGAGCTGTTTTTT. Its translation is CASSLGLAGTGELFF. This chain joins TRBV7-6 and TRBJ2-2; the match to TRBD2 covers 10 bases. This CDR3 contains 15 residues. The J segment lost 4 bases and the V segment lost 1 base, leaving 0 bases of the junction unmatched. Germline V CDR1 and CDR2: SGHVS, FNYEAQ.